Listed below are T cell receptor beta chains from one sample, sequenced in a study of vaccination and CD4 T cells after COVID-19. Their antigens are not known. TCRdb processed the PCR reads anew with MiXCR; each CDR3 protein has one entry. Of around 8,300 distinct CDR3 sequences in the sample, approximately 50% are singletons; the top ten hold around 21%. Sequencing input: CD4+ T cells from blood, cultured in vitro. The receptors come from a human donor who had recovered from COVID-19. Both conserved end residues are part of each CDR3. The D gene is left open where the match is weak. Only some rows state a clone size, as once, few, many or a class for expanded clones.

CDR3: CASSFGHTDTQYF
DNA: TGTGCCAGCAGCTTCGGACACACAGATACGCAGTATTTT
J: TRBJ2-3
V: TRBV7-2
size: few
D: -

CDR3: CASSLEGHATDGYTF
DNA: TGTGCCAGCAGTTTGGAAGGGCACGCGACCGATGGCTACACCTTC
J: TRBJ1-2
V: TRBV12-3/TRBV12-4
size: -
D: -

CDR3: CASSFTGASYEQYF
DNA: TGTGCCAGCAGCTTCACAGGGGCATCCTACGAGCAGTACTTC
J: TRBJ2-7
V: TRBV11-3
size: -
D: TRBD1

CDR3: CATMALDRNTEAFF
DNA: TGTGCCACTATGGCCTTGGACAGAAACACTGAAGCTTTCTTT
J: TRBJ1-1
V: TRBV19
size: -
D: -

CDR3: CASSLRGSDEQYF
DNA: TGTGCCAGCAGCTTACGGGGTTCCGACGAGCAGTACTTC
J: TRBJ2-7
V: TRBV7-2
size: few
D: -

CDR3: CSARVRLAGGNEQFF
DNA: TGCAGTGCTAGAGTAAGGCTAGCGGGGGGCAATGAGCAGTTCTTC
J: TRBJ2-1
V: TRBV20-1
size: large
D: TRBD2

CDR3: CASQQAGSNQPQHF
DNA: TGTGCCAGTCAACAGGCAGGGAGCAATCAGCCCCAGCATTTT
J: TRBJ1-5
V: TRBV19
size: few
D: -

CDR3: CASTRQFNQPQHF
DNA: TGTGCCAGCACCAGACAGTTCAATCAGCCCCAGCATTTT
J: TRBJ1-5
V: TRBV6-1
size: few
D: -

CDR3: CASSLAWTANGYTF
DNA: TGCGCCAGCAGCCTAGCATGGACAGCGAATGGCTACACCTTC
J: TRBJ1-2
V: TRBV4-1
size: -
D: -

CDR3: CASSKTGGIYNEQFF
DNA: TGTGCCAGCAGCAAGACAGGGGGCATCTACAATGAGCAGTTCTTC
J: TRBJ2-1
V: TRBV7-2
size: -
D: TRBD1

CDR3: CSATPGTGDGYTF
DNA: TGCAGTGCTACTCCGGGGACAGGGGATGGCTACACCTTC
J: TRBJ1-2
V: TRBV20-1
size: few
D: TRBD1

CDR3: CASSLTSGGFDTQYF
DNA: TGCGCCAGCAGTTTGACTAGCGGGGGGTTTGATACGCAGTATTTT
J: TRBJ2-3
V: TRBV5-1
size: -
D: TRBD2

CDR3: CASQRSPSNQPQHF
DNA: TGTGCCAGCCAGAGGTCGCCTAGCAATCAGCCCCAGCATTTT
J: TRBJ1-5
V: TRBV6-2/TRBV6-3
size: -
D: -

CDR3: CASSYSGGGGGYTF
DNA: TGTGCCAGCAGTTACTCGGGAGGGGGGGGTGGCTACACCTTC
J: TRBJ1-2
V: TRBV6-5
size: -
D: -

CDR3: CAISEQGAKTEAFF
DNA: TGTGCCATCAGTGAACAGGGGGCAAAAACTGAAGCTTTCTTT
J: TRBJ1-1
V: TRBV10-3
size: -
D: TRBD1

CDR3: CSARAGMGEKLFF
DNA: TGCAGTGCTAGAGCGGGAATGGGTGAAAAACTGTTTTTT
J: TRBJ1-4
V: TRBV20-1
size: -
D: -

CDR3: CASSESGSGTDTQYF
DNA: TGTGCCAGCAGTGAGAGCGGGAGTGGCACAGATACGCAGTATTTT
J: TRBJ2-3
V: TRBV6-4
size: -
D: TRBD2

CDR3: CASSTDRVGANVLTF
DNA: TGTGCCAGCAGTACCGACAGGGTTGGGGCCAACGTCCTGACTTTC
J: TRBJ2-6
V: TRBV6-1
size: -
D: TRBD1

CDR3: CASSTGPLLHF
DNA: TGTGCCAGCAGTACGGGCCCCCTCCTCCACTTT
J: TRBJ1-6
V: TRBV6-1
size: -
D: -

CDR3: CASSWTGELFF
DNA: TGTGCCAGCAGCTGGACCGGGGAGCTGTTTTTT
J: TRBJ2-2
V: TRBV7-2
size: -
D: -

CDR3: CASSYSLRGLAGDTGELFF
DNA: TGTGCCAGCAGTTACTCGCTGAGGGGACTAGCGGGAGACACCGGGGAGCTGTTTTTT
J: TRBJ2-2
V: TRBV6-2/TRBV6-3
size: -
D: TRBD2

CDR3: CASRTDRTNYGYTF
DNA: TGTGCCAGCAGAACCGACAGGACTAACTATGGCTACACCTTC
J: TRBJ1-2
V: TRBV6-1
size: few
D: -

CDR3: CASRSGGANEQFF
DNA: TGCGCCAGCAGAAGCGGGGGGGCGAATGAGCAGTTCTTC
J: TRBJ2-1
V: TRBV5-1
size: -
D: TRBD2

CDR3: CASSQATGSLQPQHF
DNA: TGCGCCAGCAGCCAAGCCACAGGGAGTCTTCAGCCCCAGCATTTT
J: TRBJ1-5
V: TRBV4-1
size: -
D: -

CDR3: CASSYTVEKLFF
DNA: TGTGCCAGCAGTTACACGGTTGAAAAACTGTTTTTT
J: TRBJ1-4
V: TRBV6-5
size: -
D: -

CDR3: CASNLRPLGENQPQHF
DNA: TGTGCCAGCAACCTCCGGCCCTTGGGGGAGAATCAGCCCCAGCATTTT
J: TRBJ1-5
V: TRBV12-3/TRBV12-4
size: few
D: -

CDR3: CSVADTSNQPQHF
DNA: TGCAGCGTGGCCGACACTAGCAATCAGCCCCAGCATTTT
J: TRBJ1-5
V: TRBV29-1
size: -
D: -

CDR3: CASRRPGQGIGNTIYF
DNA: TGTGCCAGCAGAAGACCTGGACAGGGGATTGGAAACACCATATATTTT
J: TRBJ1-3
V: TRBV2
size: few
D: TRBD1

CDR3: CASSTLADYGYTF
DNA: TGTGCCAGCAGCACGCTGGCGGACTATGGCTACACCTTC
J: TRBJ1-2
V: TRBV12-3/TRBV12-4
size: once
D: -

CDR3: CASLAYGRNHNEQFF
DNA: TGTGCCAGCCTAGCCTACGGACGAAACCACAATGAGCAGTTCTTC
J: TRBJ2-1
V: TRBV6-1
size: -
D: -

CDR3: CASRARNRLTDTQYF
DNA: TGTGCCAGCCGCGCCAGAAACCGTCTCACAGATACGCAGTATTTT
J: TRBJ2-3
V: TRBV7-6
size: -
D: -

CDR3: CASSLTGPNYEQYF
DNA: TGCGCCAGCAGCCTAACGGGACCGAACTACGAGCAGTACTTC
J: TRBJ2-7
V: TRBV5-1
size: once
D: -

CDR3: CASSRTGPWSSYNSPLHF
DNA: TGTGCCAGCAGTCGGACAGGCCCATGGAGCTCCTATAATTCACCCCTCCACTTT
J: TRBJ1-6
V: TRBV12-3/TRBV12-4
size: large
D: TRBD1

CDR3: CASSHEGLGGSNEQFF
DNA: TGCGCCAGCAGCCACGAGGGACTGGGGGGATCCAATGAGCAGTTCTTC
J: TRBJ2-1
V: TRBV4-3
size: once
D: -

CDR3: CASSGARTGVQYF
DNA: TGTGCCAGCAGCGGGGCGAGGACAGGCGTCCAGTACTTC
J: TRBJ2-5
V: TRBV7-2
size: few
D: TRBD1

CDR3: CASSQDRGNYGYTF
DNA: TGTGCCAGCTCACAGGACAGGGGGAACTATGGCTACACCTTC
J: TRBJ1-2
V: TRBV18
size: few
D: TRBD1

CDR3: CASRFDQGYGYTF
DNA: TGTGCCAGCAGATTCGACCAAGGCTATGGCTACACCTTC
J: TRBJ1-2
V: TRBV12-3/TRBV12-4
size: -
D: -

CDR3: CASNPTGLNSYTF
DNA: TGTGCCAGCAATCCGACAGGGCTGAATAGCTACACCTTC
J: TRBJ1-2
V: TRBV5-6
size: -
D: TRBD1

CDR3: CASSETGANEKLFF
DNA: TGTGCCAGCAGTGAAACAGGAGCTAATGAAAAACTGTTTTTT
J: TRBJ1-4
V: TRBV25-1
size: -
D: -